This entry lists 8 T cell receptor beta chains sequenced from one sample in a study of early T cells in non-severe SARS-CoV-2 infection. TCRdb re-called the 5' RACE reads with MiXCR, one entry per CDR3 protein. The table has tens of thousands of distinct CDR3 sequences, about 12% seen once. Source material: whole blood. The receptor set was obtained from an adult who was a healthcare worker with PCR-confirmed SARS-CoV-2 infection or an uninfected control (not recorded which).

This clonotype was detected a few times. This sequence joins TRBV25-1 and TRBJ2-1; the match to TRBD2 covers 14 bases. The J segment lost 6 bases and the V segment lost 4 bases, leaving 8 bases of the junction unmatched. Germline V lookup: CDR1 MGHDK, CDR2 SYGVNS. The CDR3 has 17 residues. CDR3 in DNA: TGTGCCAGCAGTGGACTAGCGGGAGGGCCGGGCCGCAATGAGCAGTTCTTC. It yields the protein CASSGLAGGPGRNEQFF. The full variable domain, rest sourced from reference TRBV25-1 and TRBJ2-1, is EADIYQTPRYLVIGTGKKITLECSQTMGHDKMYWYQQDPGMELHLIHYSYGVNSTEKGDLSSESTVSRIRTEHFPLTLESARPSHTSQYLCASSGLAGGPGRNEQFFGPGTRLTVL.

This clonotype was recorded many times. The chain uses TRBV7-2 and TRBJ2-7; D is perhaps TRBD2 (6 bases). The germline CDR1 and CDR2 sequences are SGHTA and FQGNSA. Trimming stripped 5 bases from V and 4 bases from J, with 18 bases between. The CDR3 length is 15 residues. CDR3 nucleotides: TGTGCCAGCAGCCCTAGCGCAATGGCCTCTTACGAGCAGTACTTC. This encodes CASSPSAMASYEQYF.

V usage is TRBV29-1 and J usage is TRBJ2-1, with 8 bases lining up with TRBD2. J gave up 4 bases and V 4 bases, and 6 bases lay outside the gene matches. Germline loops: CDR1 SQVTM, CDR2 ANQGSEA. This CDR3 is 14 amino acids long. The CDR3 is CSVVSSGHYNEQFF. CDR3 coding DNA: TGCAGCGTTGTCTCTAGCGGGCATTACAATGAGCAGTTCTTC.

This rearrangement joins TRBV6-5 to TRBJ2-2; D gene uncertain. CDR3 length equals 15 residues. V lost 5 bases and J 0 bases, leaving 10 bases between the germline ends. CDR1 MNHEY and CDR2 SVGAGI come from the germline V gene. CDR3 nucleotide sequence: TGTGCCAGCAGTAACATTCTGTCGAACACCGGGGAGCTGTTTTTT. Encoded protein: CASSNILSNTGELFF.

This clonotype showed up just a few times. The chain joins TRBV18 to TRBJ1-1; D is possibly TRBD1 (5 bases). CDR3 length: 14 amino acids. Germline CDR1 reads KGHSH; CDR2 reads LQKENI. Trimming shortened V by 5 bases and J by 1 base, and 11 bases separated the two germline ends. The CDR3 sequence: CASSAGTWNTEAFF. Written as DNA, the CDR3 is TGTGCCAGCTCAGCAGGGACTTGGAACACTGAAGCTTTCTTT.

This clonotype was detected only a few times. V and J are TRBV6-2 or TRBV6-3 and TRBJ2-1; either TRBD1 or TRBD2 may supply D (5 bases each). V lost 5 bases, J lost 9 bases, and 29 bases lay in between. Germline CDR1 is MNHEY and CDR2 is SVGEGT. CDR3 length: 18 residues. CDR3 coding DNA: TGTGCCAGCAGTCCATCCCGAGGCAGGGAGCGTCAGCGGAGTGAGCAGTTCTTC. Translating gives CASSPSRGRERQRSEQFF.

This clonotype was seen a few times. The J gene is TRBJ2-7, the V gene TRBV19, with a possible D match to TRBD2 (5 bases). Between the trimmed V and J ends, which lost 1 base and 2 bases, there was a span of 6 bases. The CDR3 is 13 residues long. CDR1 LNHDA and CDR2 SQIVND come from the germline V gene (reference sequence). CDR3 loop: CASSIAGTYEQYF. CDR3 nucleotides: TGTGCCAGTAGTATAGCCGGGACCTACGAGCAGTACTTC.

The genes are TRBV28 and TRBJ2-3; 10 bases fit TRBD1. CDR3 length: 14 residues. Losses at the gene ends were 7 bases for V and 3 bases for J; bases not matched to a gene: 4. Germline assignment: CDR1 MDHEN and CDR2 SYDVKM. CDR3 sequence reads: CASTWGQGTDTQYF. The DNA of the CDR3 is TGTGCCAGCACCTGGGGACAGGGGACAGATACGCAGTATTTT.